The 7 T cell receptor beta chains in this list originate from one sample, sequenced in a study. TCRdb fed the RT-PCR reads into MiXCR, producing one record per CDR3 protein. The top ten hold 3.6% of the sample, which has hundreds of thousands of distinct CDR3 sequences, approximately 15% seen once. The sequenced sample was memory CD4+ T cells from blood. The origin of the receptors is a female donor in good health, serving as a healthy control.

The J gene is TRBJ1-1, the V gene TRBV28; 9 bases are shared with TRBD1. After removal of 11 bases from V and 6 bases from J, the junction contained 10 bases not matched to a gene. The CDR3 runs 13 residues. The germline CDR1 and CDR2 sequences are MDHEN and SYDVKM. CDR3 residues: CAVERGQGSEAFF. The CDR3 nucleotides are TGTGCCGTCGAACGGGGACAGGGTTCTGAAGCTTTCTTT. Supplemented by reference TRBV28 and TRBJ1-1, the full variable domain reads DVKVTQSSRYLVKRTGEKVFLECVQDMDHENMFWYRQDPGLGLRLIYFSYDVKMKEKGDIPEGYSVSREKKERFSLILESASTNQTSMYLCAVERGQGSEAFFGQGTRLTVV.

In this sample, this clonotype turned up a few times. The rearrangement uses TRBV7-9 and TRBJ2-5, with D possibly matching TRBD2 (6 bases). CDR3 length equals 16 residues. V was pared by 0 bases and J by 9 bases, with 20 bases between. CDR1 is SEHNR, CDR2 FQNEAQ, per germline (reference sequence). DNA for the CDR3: TGTGCCAGCAGCTTAGCGGCGGTCTCCTCCGGGGAGGCCCAGTACTTC. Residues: CASSLAAVSSGEAQYF.

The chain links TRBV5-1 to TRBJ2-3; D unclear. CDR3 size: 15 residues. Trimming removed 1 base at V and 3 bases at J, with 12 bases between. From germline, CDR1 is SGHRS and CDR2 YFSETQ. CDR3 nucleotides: TGCGCCAGCAGCTTGAACCCCGCCGGGACAGATACGCAGTATTTT. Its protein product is CASSLNPAGTDTQYF.

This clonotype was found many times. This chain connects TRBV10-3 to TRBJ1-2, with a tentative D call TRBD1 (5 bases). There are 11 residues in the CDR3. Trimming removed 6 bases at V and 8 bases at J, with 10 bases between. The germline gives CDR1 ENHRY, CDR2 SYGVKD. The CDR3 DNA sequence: TGTGCCATCAGCGCCGGGGACGGCTACACCTTC. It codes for CAISAGDGYTF.

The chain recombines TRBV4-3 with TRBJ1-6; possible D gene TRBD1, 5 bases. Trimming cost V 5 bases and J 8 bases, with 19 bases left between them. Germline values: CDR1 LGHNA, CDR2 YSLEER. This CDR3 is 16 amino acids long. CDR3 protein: CASSELHGGRDSPLHF. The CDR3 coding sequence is TGCGCCAGCAGCGAATTGCATGGGGGTAGGGATTCACCCCTCCACTTT.

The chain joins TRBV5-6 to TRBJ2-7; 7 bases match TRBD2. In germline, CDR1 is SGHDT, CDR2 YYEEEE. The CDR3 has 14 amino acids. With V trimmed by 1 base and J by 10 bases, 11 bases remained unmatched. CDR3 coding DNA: TGTGCCAGCAGCTTGCAAGCGGGGCTTCCTTCCCAGTACTTC. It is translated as CASSLQAGLPSQYF.

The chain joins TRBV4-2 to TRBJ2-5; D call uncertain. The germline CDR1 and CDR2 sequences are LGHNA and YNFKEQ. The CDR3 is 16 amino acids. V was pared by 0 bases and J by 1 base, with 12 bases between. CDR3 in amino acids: CASSQDTSGFQETQYF. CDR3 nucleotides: TGTGCCAGCAGCCAAGATACGTCGGGTTTCCAAGAGACCCAGTACTTC.